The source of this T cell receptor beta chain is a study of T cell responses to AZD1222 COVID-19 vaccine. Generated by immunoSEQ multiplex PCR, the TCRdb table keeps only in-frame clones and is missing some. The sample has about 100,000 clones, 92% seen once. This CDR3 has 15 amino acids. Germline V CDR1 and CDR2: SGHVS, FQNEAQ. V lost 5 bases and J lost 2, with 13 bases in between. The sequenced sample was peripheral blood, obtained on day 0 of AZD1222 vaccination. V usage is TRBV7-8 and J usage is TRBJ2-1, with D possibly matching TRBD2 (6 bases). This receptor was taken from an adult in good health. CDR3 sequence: CASSLGGEAYNEQFF. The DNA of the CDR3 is TGTGCCAGCAGCCTCGGGGGAGAAGCCTACAATGAGCAGTTCTTC. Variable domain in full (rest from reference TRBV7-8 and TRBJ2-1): GAGVSQSPRYKVAKRGQDVALRCDPISGHVSLFWYQQALGQGPEFLTYFQNEAQLDKSGLPSDRFFAERPEGSVSTLKIQRTQQEDSAVYLCASSLGGEAYNEQFFGPGTRLTVL.